The clone carrying this T cell receptor beta chain came up once. Individuals having autoimmune disease history or systemic immunosuppression were not enrolled. The table came from immunoSEQ multiplex PCR; TCRdb's copy has only in-frame clones and leaves some out. The top ten hold approximately 0.16% of the sample, which has some 96,000 clones, 75% to 90% seen once. Germline CDR1 and CDR2: MNHNY and SVGAGI (reference sequence). Trimming removed 5 bases from V and 5 bases from J, with 13 bases in between. The CDR3 length is 15 residues. This sample stems from a study of OX40 agonist ivuxolimab in advanced cancers. Study as a whole: Patients received intravenous ivuxolimab every 2 weeks at 0.01 to 10 mg/kg. It was permissible to have had prior anti-PD-1, anti-PD-L1 or anti-CTLA-4 therapy, and around 40% had some.

This chain uses TRBV6-6 with TRBJ1-6; the D is unclear. This TCR was recovered from an adult with an advanced solid tumor such as melanoma, head and neck, liver or kidney cancer. The starting material was CD4+ or CD8+ T cells sorted from blood, obtained in a trial of the OX40 agonist ivuxolimab. In DNA, the CDR3 is TGTGCCAGCAGTCGGACCGGACCTAATAATTCACCCCTCCACTTT. Protein product: CASSRTGPNNSPLHF.